This TCR beta chain was observed in a study of T cells in Graves' hyperthyroidism and ophthalmopathy. Overall study context: Prior to any treatment, at the point of initial diagnosis, peripheral blood was collected.

Of note for this clonotype: Antigen unknown.

General study results and limits: Among thyroid clonotypes expanded above 0.001, most also appeared in blood.

Researchers barred patients who had uncontrolled infection, other autoimmune disease, pregnancy or lactation. Fresh peripheral blood, around 9.5 ml, yielded the PBMCs. Authors of the study amplified TCR beta CDR3 regions from RNA transcripts. First-round RT-PCR targeting the TCR CDR3 was performed with the HTBI primer set. TCRdb processed the multiplex PCR reads anew with MiXCR; each CDR3 protein has one entry. The table lists 700,000 to 950,000 distinct CDR3 sequences, around 40% of them singletons. Germline CDR1 SGHKS, CDR2 YYEKEE (reference sequence). CDR3 size: 15 residues. The V gene lost 4 bases and the J gene lost 3 bases, with 17 bases spanning the gap.

The rearrangement uses TRBV5-5 and TRBJ2-7; TRBD1 or TRBD2 may be the D gene (5 bases each). This clonotype was sampled from a woman in her 40s with Graves' hyperthyroidism. Sequencing was done on a sample of blood. The CDR3 spells CASSPGTEPIYEQYF. Here the CDR3 DNA reads TGTGCCAGCAGCCCGGGGACGGAGCCTATCTACGAGCAGTACTTC.